Here is one T cell receptor beta chain with its context. This record comes from a study of blood T cell repertoires in COVID-19. About the research overall: Donors in the United States, Italy and Spain gave samples during acute or convalescent COVID-19.

Germline V CDR1 and CDR2: WSHSY, SAAADI. The CDR3 spans 17 residues. The V gene lost 5 bases and the J gene lost 3 bases, with 19 bases spanning the gap. Recruited during active infection, patients (from Seattle) were subsequently followed longitudinally. Original processing notes: Cell counts per sample came from amplifying reference gene primers. The assay was immunoSEQ multiplex PCR, and TCRdb's table has in-frame clones only and misses some. V and J calls and clone size are copied from that table; D and trimming were computed from the DNA. Of 150,000 to 200,000 clones listed, 70% to 85% are singletons.

The receptor was isolated from a woman aged 40 to 49 with COVID-19, enrolled during active disease. The sample consisted of peripheral blood. This chain uses TRBV10-2 with TRBJ2-2, with a tentative D call TRBD1 (8 bases). The CDR3 nucleotides read TGCGCCAGCAGTAAGAGCGGACAGGGAGGGGACACCGGGGAGCTGTTTTTT. Translated: CASSKSGQGGDTGELFF.